These 6 T cell receptor beta chains share one sample of origin, sequenced in a study of control samples from healthy donors and cancer patients. Sequencing used immunoSEQ multiplex PCR; TCRdb keeps in-frame clones, though not all of them. Of about 98,000 clones in the sample, roughly three quarters are singletons; the top ten hold 8% to 11%. Sequences were obtained from blood. Receptors were obtained from a woman under 40 in good health.

The rearrangement links TRBV7-9 to TRBJ1-1; TRBD1 might be the D (6 bases). Germline V gives CDR1 SEHNR, CDR2 FQNEAQ (reference sequence). Trimming took 2 bases from V and 10 from J, leaving 17 bases between them. The CDR3 loop spans 14 amino acids. The DNA for the CDR3 is TGTGCCAGCAGCTTACTGGGACATGTGGGCTCAGCTTTCTTT. Translated, it gives CASSLLGHVGSAFF. Combining the CDR3 with reference TRBV7-9 and TRBJ1-1 gives the whole variable domain DTGVSQNPRHKITKRGQNVTFRCDPISEHNRLYWYRQTLGQGPEFLTYFQNEAQLEKSRLLSDRFSAERPKGSFSTLEIQRTEQGDSAMYLCASSLLGHVGSAFFGQGTRLTVV.

The rearrangement joins TRBV9 to TRBJ2-1; a weak D match, TRBD1 (5 bases). The germline CDR1 and CDR2 sequences are SGDLS and YYNGEE. This CDR3 contains 14 residues. Trimming took off 0 bases at V and 4 bases at J, with 8 bases between the two ends. Here the CDR3 DNA reads TGTGCCAGCAGCGTAGGGCCAGGGTACAATGAGCAGTTCTTC. Amino acids: CASSVGPGYNEQFF.

The chain combines TRBV6-2 or TRBV6-3 with TRBJ2-1; D possibly corresponds to TRBD2 (6 bases). CDR1 and CDR2 from the germline V gene are MNHEY and SVGEGT. The CDR3 has 15 residues. V lost 0 bases, J lost 7 bases, and 13 bases lay in between. The CDR3, as DNA: TGTGCCAGCAGTTACTCCCTGGCCGGGGGAAATGAGCAGTTCTTC. Its protein is CASSYSLAGGNEQFF.

This chain joins TRBV7-2 and TRBJ2-7; TRBD1 matches at 7 bases. The CDR3 sequence is 15 residues long. Germline V gives CDR1 SGHTA, CDR2 FQGNSA. Trimming at V came to 0 bases and at J to 4 bases, leaving 6 bases not matched to a gene. CDR3 protein: CASSLAKGALYEQYF. As DNA, the CDR3 is TGTGCCAGCAGCTTAGCCAAGGGGGCGCTTTACGAGCAGTACTTC.

The sample holds a few counts of this clone. The chain employs TRBV6-2 or TRBV6-3 and TRBJ1-5; tentatively, D is TRBD1 (5 bases). CDR3 length equals 15 residues. The V and J ends lost 4 bases and 4 bases respectively, with 14 bases between them. Germline assignment: CDR1 MNHEY and CDR2 SVGEGT. In DNA, the CDR3 is TGTGCCAGCAGTTCCGACGGGGGATCAAATCAGCCCCAGCATTTT. It translates to CASSSDGGSNQPQHF.

The chain has TRBV7-2 and TRBJ1-4; D is uncertain. The CDR3 extends over 13 amino acids. Looked up from germline, CDR1 is SGHTA and CDR2 is FQGNSA. V lost 3 bases and J lost 4, with 6 bases in between. The CDR3 here is CASSFMGNEKLFF. Written as DNA, the CDR3 is TGTGCCAGCAGCTTTATGGGTAATGAAAAACTGTTTTTT.